The T cell receptor beta chain described here comes from a study of blood T cell repertoires in COVID-19. This clone has only one observation. Using immunoSEQ multiplex PCR, the repertoire was profiled, and TCRdb retains in-frame clones only, with some absent. The repertoire holds fewer than 250,000 clones, with 85% as singletons. CDR1 is SGDLS, CDR2 YYNGEE, per germline. CDR3 length equals 16 residues. V was trimmed by 3 bases and J by 0 bases, leaving 13 bases between them. This chain uses TRBV9 with TRBJ1-3, with D hard to call. Sequenced material: peripheral blood. This sequence originates from a man in his sixties with COVID-19, enrolled during active disease. The CDR3 reads CASSAQAPFSGNTIYF. The CDR3, as DNA: TGTGCCAGCAGCGCCCAGGCCCCCTTCTCTGGAAACACCATATATTTT. Supplemented by reference TRBV9 and TRBJ1-3, the full variable domain reads DSGVTQTPKHLITATGQRVTLRCSPRSGDLSVYWYQQSLDQGLQFLIQYYNGEERAKGNILERFSAQQFPDLHSELNLSSLELGDSALYFCASSAQAPFSGNTIYFGEGSWLTVV.